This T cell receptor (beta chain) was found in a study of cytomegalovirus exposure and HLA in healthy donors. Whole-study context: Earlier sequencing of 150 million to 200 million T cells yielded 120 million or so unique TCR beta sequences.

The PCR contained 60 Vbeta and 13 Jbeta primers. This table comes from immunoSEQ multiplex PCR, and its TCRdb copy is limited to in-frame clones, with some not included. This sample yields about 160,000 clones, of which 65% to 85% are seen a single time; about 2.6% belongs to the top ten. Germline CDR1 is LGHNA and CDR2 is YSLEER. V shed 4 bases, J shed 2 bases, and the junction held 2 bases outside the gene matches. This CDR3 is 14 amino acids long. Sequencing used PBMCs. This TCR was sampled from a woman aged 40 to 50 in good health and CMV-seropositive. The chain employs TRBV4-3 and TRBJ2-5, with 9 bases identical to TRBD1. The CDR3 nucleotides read TGCGCCAGCAGCCGGGACAGGGTTCAAGAGACCCAGTACTTC. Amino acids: CASSRDRVQETQYF.